This TCR beta chain was recovered during a study of blood T cell repertoires in COVID-19. Sequencing was performed with immunoSEQ multiplex PCR; in TCRdb, only in-frame clones are kept and a portion is missing. The data contain more than 200,000 clones, around 81% of them singletons. The V gene's germline CDR1 is SEHNR and CDR2 FQNEAQ (reference sequence). Germline trimming cut 5 bases from V and 5 bases from J; bases unmatched to any gene: 11. This CDR3 has 15 residues. Sequenced material: PBMCs or T cells enriched from blood (not recorded which). The sequence was collected from a middle-aged woman with acute COVID-19. This chain joins TRBV7-9 and TRBJ1-1; 7 nucleotides line up with TRBD1. This CDR3 reads CASSSIRDRETEAFF. In DNA form, the CDR3 reads TGTGCCAGCAGCAGTATTCGGGACAGAGAGACTGAAGCTTTCTTT.